This T cell receptor (beta chain) was recorded in a study of radiotherapy plus CTLA-4 blockade in lung cancer. Here immunoSEQ multiplex PCR was the method, and the copy in TCRdb shows in-frame clones only, minus some. The data show about 62,000 clones, around 69% seen once. Germline V CDR1 and CDR2: MDHEN, SYDVKM. This CDR3 has 15 amino acids. Trimming at V came to 5 bases and at J to 5 bases, leaving 10 bases not matched to a gene. This TCR came from a human donor with non-small cell lung cancer who had a complete response to radiotherapy plus ipilimumab. The material was peripheral blood, obtained from a patient treated with radiotherapy plus ipilimumab. The chain combines TRBV28 with TRBJ2-7; 9 bases are shared with TRBD1. DNA for the CDR3: TGTGCCAGCAGTCCCTCCTGGACAGGGGTTCACGAGCAGTACTTC. This gives the protein CASSPSWTGVHEQYF.